This section outlines one T cell receptor beta chain sequence together with its context. Its antigen is still unknown. Repertoires were generated with immunoSEQ multiplex PCR, while TCRdb's copy carries only in-frame clones and drops some. Among tens of thousands of clones, around 92% were seen once, and the ten largest hold around 2.6%. Trimming removed 5 bases at V and 1 base at J, with 13 bases between. CDR1 is SGHRS and CDR2 is YFSETQ in the germline V gene. This CDR3 is built from 14 residues. The data originate from a study of graft-versus-host responses after intestinal transplantation. Study background: Every one of the recipients received anti-thymocyte globulin induction and afterwards took tacrolimus and steroids for around three years. Findings of the study overall: Ileal or blood samples showed some GvH clones first, and such clones were also found in recipient marrow. Early HvG declines after transplant were associated with peak circulating GvH clone levels.

This TCR was recovered from a human donor who received an intestinal transplant. Sequenced material: unstimulated CD8+ T cells sorted from spleen or lymph node cells, taken before intestinal transplant. The rearrangement links TRBV5-1 to TRBJ2-7, with D hard to call. The CDR3 spells CASRPEQPSYEQYF. The CDR3 nucleotides are TGCGCCAGCAGACCTGAACAGCCTTCCTACGAGCAGTACTTC.